What follows is one TCR beta chain and its context. Its antigen is not known. The record originates from a study of T cell responses to AZD1222 COVID-19 vaccine. Study-level findings and limits: Unmutated variant regions are reportedly the target of nearly half of TCRs that are spike-specific. Of the AZD1222 recipients, only 5 to 7 were seropositive at baseline. Clonal diversity may have been underestimated, and the donors were mostly white British, with more females than males.

TCRdb keeps only in-frame clones here, not all; method: immunoSEQ multiplex PCR. Altogether about 210,000 clones are present, 80% to 95% being singletons, with the ten largest covering approximately 1.5%. The length of the CDR3 is 14 residues. This chain connects TRBV12-2 to TRBJ1-1; the table assigns TRBD1, which was not confirmed against the DNA. TRBV12-2 is described as a pseudogene. This receptor was taken from an adult in good health. The specimen was peripheral blood, collected on day 0 of AZD1222 vaccination. Here the CDR3 DNA reads TGTGCAAGTCGCTTACCACAGGGTCGCGCTGAAGCTTTCTTT. Translating it yields CASRLPQGRAEAFF.